The TCR beta chain described here comes from a study of blood T cell repertoires in COVID-19. The CDR3 is 14 amino acids. Losses at the gene ends were 7 bases for V and 2 bases for J; bases not matched to a gene: 4. Germline assignment: CDR1 SGHNT and CDR2 YYREEE (reference sequence). Method: immunoSEQ multiplex PCR; TCRdb's copy keeps in-frame clones and lacks some. The table records hundreds of thousands of clones, 80% of them present only once. In terms of age and location, participants ranged from about 18 to 95 years and lived in about two dozen US areas. The sequenced material came from PBMCs or T cells enriched from blood (not recorded which). The gene calls are TRBV5-4 and TRBJ2-5; 11 bases match TRBD2. The sequence was collected from a young man with acute COVID-19. The CDR3 DNA sequence: TGTGCCAGCTCGACTAGCGGGGAACAAGAGACCCAGTACTTC. This translates into CASSTSGEQETQYF. Together with reference TRBV5-4 and TRBJ2-5, the CDR3 gives the full variable domain: ETGVTQSPTHLIKTRGQQVTLRCSSQSGHNTVSWYQQALGQGPQFIFQYYREEENGRGNFPPRFSGLQFPNYSSELNVNALELDDSALYLCASSTSGEQETQYFGPGTRLLVL.